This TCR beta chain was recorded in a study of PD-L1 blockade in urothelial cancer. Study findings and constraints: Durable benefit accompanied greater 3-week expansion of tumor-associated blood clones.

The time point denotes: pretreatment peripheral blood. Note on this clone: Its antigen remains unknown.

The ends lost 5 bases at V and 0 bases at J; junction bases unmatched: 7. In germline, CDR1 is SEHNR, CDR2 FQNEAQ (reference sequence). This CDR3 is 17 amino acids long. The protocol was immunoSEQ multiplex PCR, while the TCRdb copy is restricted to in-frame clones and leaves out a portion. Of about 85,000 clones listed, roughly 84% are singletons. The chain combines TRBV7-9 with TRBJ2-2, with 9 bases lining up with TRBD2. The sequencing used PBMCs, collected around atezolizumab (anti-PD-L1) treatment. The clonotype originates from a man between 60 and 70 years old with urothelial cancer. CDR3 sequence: CASSLRSSGANTGELFF. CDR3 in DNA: TGTGCCAGCAGCCTCCGATCTAGCGGGGCGAACACCGGGGAGCTGTTTTTT.